The following is a T cell receptor (beta chain) sequence with its context. The source of the sample is a study of CD8 T cells in Susac syndrome. Roughly 0.45 to 1 ug RNA was reverse transcribed with random hexamers. Using its own MiXCR run on the immunoSEQ multiplex PCR reads, TCRdb lists one record per CDR3 protein. The table lists some 300,000 distinct CDR3 sequences, approximately 89% of them singletons. Blood CD8+ and CD4+ T cells underwent high-throughput TCR beta sequencing. Negative magnetic isolation gave CD8+ and CD4+ cells; FACS enriched CD8+ TEMRA. The source of this sequence is a human donor with multiple sclerosis. Sequenced material: CD8+ T cells from PBMCs.

The CDR3 DNA follows: TGTGCCAGCAGTGAAGCTAGCGGGCCCAGCACAGATACGCAGTATTTT. As protein: CASSEASGPSTDTQYF. The gene calls are TRBV25-1 and TRBJ2-3; TRBD2 matches at 8 bases. With 2 bases clipped from V and 0 bases from J, the junction kept 4 bases outside the gene matches. Per germline, CDR1 MGHDK and CDR2 SYGVNS. The CDR3 is 16 residues long.